The clone carrying this T cell receptor (beta chain) was detected a few times. The source of the sample is a study of response to subunit inactivated influenza vaccine. Each CDR3 protein gets one entry after TCRdb re-called the RT-PCR reads with MiXCR. The repertoire holds about 830,000 distinct CDR3 sequences, with 15% to 20% as singletons. CDR3 length: 13 residues. V gave up 3 bases and J gave up 5 bases, with 10 bases separating them. From germline, CDR1 is MDHEN and CDR2 SYDVKM. The clonotype comes from a man aged 50 or older who received an inactivated influenza vaccine. Sample: PBMCs from blood, taken more than 4 days after vaccination. V usage is TRBV28 and J usage is TRBJ2-5; D unclear. The CDR3 sequence: CASSFWGYETQYF. The CDR3 bases are TGTGCCAGCAGTTTCTGGGGATACGAGACCCAGTACTTC.